These T cell receptor beta chains were read from a single sample in a study of T cell repertoires in cytomegalovirus infection. Which antigens these TCRs recognize remains unknown. Each CDR3 protein is one row after TCRdb ran MiXCR on the reads. Of around 500,000 distinct CDR3 sequences in the sample, under 55% are singletons; the top ten hold about 41%. The sequencing used cultured PBMCs, collected from culture after CMV antigen stimulation. Receptors were obtained from a human donor in good health (CMV status not recorded). Some clones in this sample may be carry-over from other donors' samples. Both conserved end residues are trimmed from each CDR3. D genes are given only for firm matches.

TRBJ1-5 TRBD1 TRBV7-9 ASSRGQGDQPQH
TRBJ2-5 TRBD1 TRBV19 ASSPPGTGWETQY
TRBJ2-5 . TRBV10-2 ASSESGPRQY
TRBJ2-7 TRBD2 TRBV7-2 ASSRRASGSHEQY
TRBJ1-5 . TRBV6-8 ASSELGSGFQPQH
TRBJ1-6 TRBD1 TRBV4-3 ASSQVPGGQANSPLH
TRBJ2-1 TRBD1 TRBV20-1 SATGDLDEQF
TRBJ2-7 . TRBV6-6 ASTTSGTIYEQY
TRBJ1-1 . TRBV2 ASSVSTGVFTEAF
TRBJ1-2 TRBD1 TRBV15 ATSSDRGRWYGYT
TRBJ2-2 . TRBV12-3/TRBV12-4 ASSLNSNTGELF
TRBJ2-1 . TRBV20-1 SARKLANEQF
TRBJ2-7 . TRBV20-1 SASLAGFYEQY
TRBJ2-7 TRBD2 TRBV10-3 AISESRLAGFEQY
TRBJ2-3 . TRBV12-3/TRBV12-4 ASRGYQTSTDTQY
TRBJ2-1 TRBD2 TRBV5-6 ASSILAGAANEQF
TRBJ2-7 TRBD2 TRBV5-4 ASSFVAGVGEQY
TRBJ2-1 TRBD1 TRBV19 ASSRNPGTGGEQF
TRBJ2-5 . TRBV2 ASSVEGYQETQY
TRBJ1-1 . TRBV12-3/TRBV12-4 ASSPTSTEAF
TRBJ2-6 . TRBV7-9 ASSLVPGPYSGANVLT
TRBJ1-1 . TRBV6-2/TRBV6-3 ASSLGPERAF
TRBJ2-7 TRBD2 TRBV14 ASSQVGGIAYEQY
TRBJ1-3 . TRBV6-1 ATRSPSGKRNTIY
TRBJ2-1 TRBD1 TRBV12-3/TRBV12-4 ASRGTGREKQF
TRBJ2-3 . TRBV12-3/TRBV12-4 ASSQADVSDTQY
TRBJ2-1 TRBD1 TRBV12-3/TRBV12-4 ASRYGGQMSGEQF
TRBJ2-1 TRBD1 TRBV20-1 SAPTDREEQF
TRBJ1-1 . TRBV7-4 ASSLDLEAF
TRBJ1-4 TRBD1 TRBV7-6 ASSLALSGGEKLF
TRBJ2-5 . TRBV4-2 ASSQRAPGETQY
TRBJ2-7 . TRBV20-1 SASPSEPYEQY
TRBJ2-5 TRBD2 TRBV7-2 ASSLVAGVETQY
TRBJ1-1 . TRBV12-3/TRBV12-4 ASSLVQGRTEAF
TRBJ2-7 . TRBV6-1 ASSEKGTDGYEQY
TRBJ2-7 . TRBV10-3 AISEFGEPSSYEQY
TRBJ2-1 . TRBV11-1 ASSLGILRNEQF
TRBJ2-1 TRBD1 TRBV7-6 ASSLNGQEAEQF
TRBJ2-7 TRBD1 TRBV27 ASSLGDRIYEQY
TRBJ2-5 . TRBV15 ATGRENTETQY
TRBJ2-1 . TRBV15 ATSRARAGAFLYEQF
TRBJ2-1 TRBD2 TRBV12-3/TRBV12-4 ASSLGPVVAGEQF
TRBJ2-7 TRBD1 TRBV28 ATGQGSGAQY
TRBJ2-1 TRBD2 TRBV19 ASIPGGVSSYNEQF
TRBJ2-1 . TRBV7-4 ASSFGGANEQF
TRBJ2-3 TRBD2 TRBV7-2 ASSLLPAGTDTDTQY